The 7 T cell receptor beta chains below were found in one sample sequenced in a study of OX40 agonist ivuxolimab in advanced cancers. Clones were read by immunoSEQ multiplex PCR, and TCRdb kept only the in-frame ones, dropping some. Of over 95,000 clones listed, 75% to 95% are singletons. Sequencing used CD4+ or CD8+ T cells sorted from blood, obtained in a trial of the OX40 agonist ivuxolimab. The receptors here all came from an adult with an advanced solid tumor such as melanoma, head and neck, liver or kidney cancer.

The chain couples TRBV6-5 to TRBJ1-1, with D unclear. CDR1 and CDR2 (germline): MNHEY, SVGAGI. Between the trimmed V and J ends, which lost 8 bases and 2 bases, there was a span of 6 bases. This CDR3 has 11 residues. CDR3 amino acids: CASHLNTEAFF. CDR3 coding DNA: TGTGCCAGCCATCTCAACACTGAAGCTTTCTTT.

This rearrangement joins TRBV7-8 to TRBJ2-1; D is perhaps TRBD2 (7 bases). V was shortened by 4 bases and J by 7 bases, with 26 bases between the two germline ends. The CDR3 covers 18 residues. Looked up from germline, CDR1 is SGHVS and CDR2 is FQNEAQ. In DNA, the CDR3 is TGTGCCAGCAGCTCCCGAGGGGGGGAGAGACGCTTGGGGAATGAGCAGTTCTTC. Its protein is CASSSRGGERRLGNEQFF.

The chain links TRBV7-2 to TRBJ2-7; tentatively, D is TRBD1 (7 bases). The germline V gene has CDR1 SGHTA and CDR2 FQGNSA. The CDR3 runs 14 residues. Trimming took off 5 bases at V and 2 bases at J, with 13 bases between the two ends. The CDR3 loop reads CASSPQGGPYEQYF. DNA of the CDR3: TGTGCCAGCAGCCCCCAGGGGGGCCCCTACGAGCAGTACTTC.

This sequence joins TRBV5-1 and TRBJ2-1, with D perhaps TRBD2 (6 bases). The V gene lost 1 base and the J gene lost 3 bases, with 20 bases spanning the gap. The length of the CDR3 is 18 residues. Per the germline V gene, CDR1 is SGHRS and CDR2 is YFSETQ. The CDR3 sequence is CASSLTLRVRGIYNEQFF. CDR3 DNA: TGCGCCAGCAGCTTGACGCTAAGAGTTCGGGGGATCTACAATGAGCAGTTCTTC.

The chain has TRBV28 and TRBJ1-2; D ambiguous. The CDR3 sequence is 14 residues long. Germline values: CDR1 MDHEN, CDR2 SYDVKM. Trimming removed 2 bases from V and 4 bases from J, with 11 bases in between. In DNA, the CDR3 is TGTGCCAGCAGTTTAATCCGAACAGCCTATGGCTACACCTTC. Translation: CASSLIRTAYGYTF.

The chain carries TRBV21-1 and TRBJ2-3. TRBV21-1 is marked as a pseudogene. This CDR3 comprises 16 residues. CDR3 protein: CASSKAWLRCTDTQYF. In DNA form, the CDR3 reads TGTGCCAGCAGCAAAGCGTGGCTACGCTGCACAGATACGCAGTATTTT.

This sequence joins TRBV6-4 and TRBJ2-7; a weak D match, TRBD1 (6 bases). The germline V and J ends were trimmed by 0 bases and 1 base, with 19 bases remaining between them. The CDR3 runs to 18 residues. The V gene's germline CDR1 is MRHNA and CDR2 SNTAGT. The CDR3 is CASSDSWFGQPWSYEQYF. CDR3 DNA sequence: TGTGCCAGCAGTGACTCTTGGTTCGGACAGCCCTGGTCCTACGAGCAGTACTTC.